Listed below are T cell receptor beta chains from one sample, sequenced in a study of cytomegalovirus exposure and HLA in healthy donors. Sequenced by immunoSEQ multiplex PCR; TCRdb stores in-frame clones only, minus some. This repertoire shows about 150,000 clones, roughly 79% found once; its top ten account for roughly 0.69%. The sequencing sample was made of PBMCs. These receptors originate from a male donor in good health and CMV-seronegative. Each CDR3 is given with its conserved first and last residue. D genes are given only for firm matches. The size field is filled for only some rows; it gives once, few, many or a size class.

D: NA
size: NA
V: TRBV10-3
J: TRBJ1-1
DNA: TGTGCCATCAGTGGAGGTAAGGGCAGGGGAGTCACTGAAGCTTTCTTT
CDR3: CAISGGKGRGVTEAFF

D: NA
size: NA
V: TRBV21-1
J: TRBJ2-5
DNA: TGTGCCAGCAGCAATGGGGGTTTCAGCGGGAGGAAAGAGACCCAGTACTTC
CDR3: CASSNGGFSGRKETQYF

D: NA
size: NA
V: TRBV7-3
J: TRBJ1-1
DNA: TGTTCCAGCAGCCTGACACAGGGTAGTATAACTGAAGCTTTCTTT
CDR3: CSSSLTQGSITEAFF

D: TRBD1
size: once
V: TRBV18
J: TRBJ1-1
DNA: TGTGCCAGCTCAATGGTGGTCCTGGGACAGCCCAACACTGAAGCTTTCTTT
CDR3: CASSMVVLGQPNTEAFF

D: TRBD2
size: few
V: TRBV5-4
J: TRBJ2-1
DNA: TGTGCCAGCAGCTTGGGGGGGACTAGCGGGACCAATGAGCAGTTCTTC
CDR3: CASSLGGTSGTNEQFF

D: TRBD1
size: few
V: TRBV18
J: TRBJ2-5
DNA: TGTGCCAGCTCACCAAGCCAGGGGGCGGGTGAGCAGTACTTC
CDR3: CASSPSQGAGEQYF

D: NA
size: few
V: TRBV7-6
J: TRBJ1-1
DNA: TGTGCCAGCAGCTTAGGCGGGGCGTATGAAGCTTTCTTT
CDR3: CASSLGGAYEAFF

D: NA
size: NA
V: TRBV4-3
J: TRBJ2-1
DNA: TGCGCCAGCAGCCAGACAGGACCAGGGAGCAATGAGCAGTTCTTC
CDR3: CASSQTGPGSNEQFF

D: TRBD1
size: NA
V: TRBV18
J: TRBJ1-2
DNA: TGTGCCAGCTCATCGACAGGGGACACCACGTCCTATGGCTACACCTTC
CDR3: CASSSTGDTTSYGYTF

D: NA
size: once
V: TRBV5-1
J: TRBJ2-5
DNA: TGCGCCAGCAGCACAGGACAGACCGAGACCCAGTACTTC
CDR3: CASSTGQTETQYF

D: TRBD1
size: NA
V: TRBV7-9
J: TRBJ2-7
DNA: TGTGCCAGCAGGAGGACAGGGGGCGGTCAGGAGCAGTACTTC
CDR3: CASRRTGGGQEQYF

D: TRBD2
size: NA
V: TRBV11-3
J: TRBJ2-1
DNA: TGTGCCAGCAGCTTCGGGACTAGCGGGACTCGTGAGCAGTTCTTC
CDR3: CASSFGTSGTREQFF

D: TRBD1
size: NA
V: TRBV5-1
J: TRBJ2-2
DNA: TGCGCCAGCAGCTTGGCCCATTGGACAGGGAGGAACACCGGGGAGCTGTTTTTT
CDR3: CASSLAHWTGRNTGELFF

D: NA
size: NA
V: TRBV29-1
J: TRBJ2-3
DNA: TGCAGCGTCGGTAGGCAGGGAAAGGGTACGCAGTATTTT
CDR3: CSVGRQGKGTQYF

D: TRBD2
size: NA
V: TRBV4-3
J: TRBJ2-1
DNA: TGCGCCAGCAGCCAGTCGGCTAGCGGGATTTACAATGAGCAGTTCTTC
CDR3: CASSQSASGIYNEQFF

D: NA
size: NA
V: TRBV9
J: TRBJ1-1
DNA: TGTGCCAGCTCCCGAAACACCCAGAACACTGAAGCTTTCTTT
CDR3: CASSRNTQNTEAFF